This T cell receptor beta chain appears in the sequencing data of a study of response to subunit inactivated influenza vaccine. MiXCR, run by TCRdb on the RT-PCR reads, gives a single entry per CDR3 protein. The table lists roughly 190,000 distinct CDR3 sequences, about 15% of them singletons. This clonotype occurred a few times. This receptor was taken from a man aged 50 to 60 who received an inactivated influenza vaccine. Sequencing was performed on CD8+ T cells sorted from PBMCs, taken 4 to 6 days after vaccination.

CDR3 sequence reads: CASRPPGGWNTGELFF. The CDR3 DNA reads as TGTGCCAGCAGGCCACCAGGGGGCTGGAACACCGGGGAGCTGTTTTTT. The chain uses TRBV7-9 and TRBJ2-2; TRBD1 aligns across 8 bases. This CDR3 spans 16 amino acids. CDR1 is SEHNR, CDR2 FQNEAQ, per germline (reference sequence). Unmatched junction bases numbered 7, after V lost 6 bases and J lost 1 base.